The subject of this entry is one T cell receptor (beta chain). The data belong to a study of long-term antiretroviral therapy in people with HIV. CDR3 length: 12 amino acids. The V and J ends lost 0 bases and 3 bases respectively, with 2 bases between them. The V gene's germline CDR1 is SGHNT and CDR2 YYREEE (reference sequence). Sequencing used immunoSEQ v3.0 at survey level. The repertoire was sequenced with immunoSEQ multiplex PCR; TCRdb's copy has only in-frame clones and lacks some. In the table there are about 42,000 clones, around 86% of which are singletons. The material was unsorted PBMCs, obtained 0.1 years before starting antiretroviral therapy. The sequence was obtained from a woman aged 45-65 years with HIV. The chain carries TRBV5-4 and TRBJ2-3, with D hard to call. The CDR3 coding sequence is TGTGCCAGCAGCTTGGCTACAGATACGCAGTATTTT. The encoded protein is CASSLATDTQYF.